This T cell receptor (beta chain) was sequenced during a study of technical replicates of blood from a handful of donors (dated by TCRdb to 2015 to 2018). This clone is a singleton in its sample. No antigen is known for it. No clone much larger than this one lies a single base away; base qualities are absent. Library preparation employed the immunoSEQ multiplex PCR assay. What TCRdb holds here is the immuneACCESS table cut down to in-frame rearrangements. Part of the clones is not present; checked against another copy, under half of the missing clones reflect an unresolved V gene, and the others are unexplained. This sample gives almost 65,000 clones in total; approximately 83% of them show up just once. About 5.1% of the sample goes to the ten largest clones. The cysteine opens and the phenylalanine closes a CDR3 of 17 amino acids. The sequence is cut down to CDR3 DNA, 51 bases in frame from base 1. V trim: 7 bases; J trim: 4 bases; unmatched bases: 11. CDR1 and CDR2 are read off the germline V gene (reference sequence) as LNHDA and SQIVND.

The chain joins TRBV19 to TRBJ1-5, with TRBD1 matching 12 junction bases. The sample was PBMCs. The sequence came from a human donor in good health. Some clones in this sample may be carry-over from other donors' samples. The nucleotides read TGTGCCAGTACCCGGGACAGGGGGCTTGGTGGGAATCAGCCCCAGCATTTT. It translates as CASTRDRGLGGNQPQHF.